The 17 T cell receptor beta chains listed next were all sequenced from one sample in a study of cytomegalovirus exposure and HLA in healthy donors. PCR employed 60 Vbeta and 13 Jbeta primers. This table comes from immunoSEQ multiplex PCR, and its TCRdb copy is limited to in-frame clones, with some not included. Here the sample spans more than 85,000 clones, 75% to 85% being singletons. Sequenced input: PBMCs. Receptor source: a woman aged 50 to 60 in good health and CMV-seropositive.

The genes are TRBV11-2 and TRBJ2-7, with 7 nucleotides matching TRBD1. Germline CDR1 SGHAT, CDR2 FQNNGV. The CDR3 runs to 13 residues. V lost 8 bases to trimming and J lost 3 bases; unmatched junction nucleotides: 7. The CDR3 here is CASGLTGYYEQYF. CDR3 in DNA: TGTGCCAGCGGACTGACAGGGTACTACGAGCAGTACTTC. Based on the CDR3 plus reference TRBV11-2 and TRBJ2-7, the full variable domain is EAGVAQSPRYKIIEKRQSVAFWCNPISGHATLYWYQQILGQGPKLLIQFQNNGVVDDSQLPKDRFSAERLKGVDSTLKIQPAKLEDSAVYLCASGLTGYYEQYFGPGTRLTVT.

CDR3 bases: TGCAGTGCTTCGAGGAATGAAAAACTGTTTTTT. Amino acid sequence: CSASRNEKLFF. V and J are TRBV20-1 and TRBJ1-4, with D unclear. V was clipped by 5 bases and J by 5 bases, with 6 bases between them. Germline CDR1 DFQATT, CDR2 SNEGSKA (reference sequence). This CDR3 has 11 residues.

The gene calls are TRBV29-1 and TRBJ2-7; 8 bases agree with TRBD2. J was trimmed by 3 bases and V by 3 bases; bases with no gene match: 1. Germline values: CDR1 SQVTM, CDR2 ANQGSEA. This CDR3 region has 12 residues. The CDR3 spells CSVESGSYEQYF. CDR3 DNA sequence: TGCAGCGTTGAGAGCGGGAGCTACGAGCAGTACTTC.

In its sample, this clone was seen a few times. CDR3 DNA: TGTGCCAGCAACAGGGCAGGGCACCTGGACACCGGGGAGCTGTTTTTT. This gives the protein CASNRAGHLDTGELFF. V gene TRBV2 combines with J gene TRBJ2-2, with D possibly being TRBD1 (6 bases). The V end lost 7 bases, the J end lost 3 bases, and 18 bases lay between the germline ends. CDR1 SNHLY and CDR2 FYNNEI come from the germline V gene. This CDR3 has 16 residues.

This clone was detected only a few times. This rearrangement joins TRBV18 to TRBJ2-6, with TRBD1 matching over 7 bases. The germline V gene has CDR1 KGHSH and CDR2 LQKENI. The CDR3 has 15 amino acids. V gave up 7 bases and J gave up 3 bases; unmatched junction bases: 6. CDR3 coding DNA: TGTGCCAGCTTAGACAGGGACCTTGGGGCCAACGTCCTGACTTTC. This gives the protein CASLDRDLGANVLTF.

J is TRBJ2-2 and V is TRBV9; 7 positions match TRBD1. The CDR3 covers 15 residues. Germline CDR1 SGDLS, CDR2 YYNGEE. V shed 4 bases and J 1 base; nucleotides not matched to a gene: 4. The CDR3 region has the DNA TGTGCCAGCAGCATATGGACAGGGAACACCGGGGAGCTGTTTTTT. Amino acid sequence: CASSIWTGNTGELFF.

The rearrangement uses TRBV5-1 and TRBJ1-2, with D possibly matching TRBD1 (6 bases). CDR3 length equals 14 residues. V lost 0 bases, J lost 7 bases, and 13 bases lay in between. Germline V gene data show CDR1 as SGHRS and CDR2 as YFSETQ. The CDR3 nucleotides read TGCGCCAGCAGCTTGGCCCAGGGGATCTCTGGCTACACCTTC. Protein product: CASSLAQGISGYTF.

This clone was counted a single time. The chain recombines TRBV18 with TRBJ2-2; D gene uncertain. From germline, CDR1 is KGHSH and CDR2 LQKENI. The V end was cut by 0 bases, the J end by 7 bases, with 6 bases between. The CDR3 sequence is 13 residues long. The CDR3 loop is CASSPPGDGELFF. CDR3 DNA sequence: TGTGCCAGCTCACCACCGGGCGACGGGGAGCTGTTTTTT.

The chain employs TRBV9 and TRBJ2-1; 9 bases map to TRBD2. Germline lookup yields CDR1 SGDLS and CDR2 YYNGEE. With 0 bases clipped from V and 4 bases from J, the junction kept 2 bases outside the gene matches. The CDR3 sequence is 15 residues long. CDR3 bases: TGTGCCAGCAGCGTAGATCTAGCGGGGTACAATGAGCAGTTCTTC. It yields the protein CASSVDLAGYNEQFF.

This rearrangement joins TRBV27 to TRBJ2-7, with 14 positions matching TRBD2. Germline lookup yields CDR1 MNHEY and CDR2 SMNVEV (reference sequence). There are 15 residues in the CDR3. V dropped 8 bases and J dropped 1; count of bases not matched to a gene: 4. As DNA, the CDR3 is TGTGCCAGCGGTAGACTAGCGGGAGGGTCCTACGAGCAGTACTTC. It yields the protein CASGRLAGGSYEQYF.

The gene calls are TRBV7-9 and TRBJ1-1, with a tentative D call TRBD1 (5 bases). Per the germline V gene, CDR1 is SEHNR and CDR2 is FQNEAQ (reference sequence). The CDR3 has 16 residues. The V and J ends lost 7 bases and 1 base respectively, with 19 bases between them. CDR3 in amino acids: CASIPNLGQGNTEAFF. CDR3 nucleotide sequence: TGTGCCAGCATCCCCAATTTAGGGCAGGGGAACACTGAAGCTTTCTTT.

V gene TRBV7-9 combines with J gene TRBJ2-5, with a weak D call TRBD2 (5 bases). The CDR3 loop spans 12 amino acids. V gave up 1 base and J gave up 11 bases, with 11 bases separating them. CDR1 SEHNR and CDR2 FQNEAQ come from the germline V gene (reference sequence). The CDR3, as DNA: TGTGCCAGCAGCTTAGGGGGTGGGGAGCAGTACTTC. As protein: CASSLGGGEQYF.

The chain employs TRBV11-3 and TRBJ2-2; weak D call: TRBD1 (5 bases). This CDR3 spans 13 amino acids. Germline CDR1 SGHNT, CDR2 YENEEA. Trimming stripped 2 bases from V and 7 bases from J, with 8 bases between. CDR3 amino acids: CASSLRGSGELFF. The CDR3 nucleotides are TGTGCCAGCAGCTTAAGGGGAAGCGGGGAGCTGTTTTTT. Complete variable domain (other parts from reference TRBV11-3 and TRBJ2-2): EAGVVQSPRYKIIEKKQPVAFWCNPISGHNTLYWYLQNLGQGPELLIRYENEEAVDDSQLPKDRFSAERLKGVDSTLKIQPAELGDSAVYLCASSLRGSGELFFGEGSRLTVL.

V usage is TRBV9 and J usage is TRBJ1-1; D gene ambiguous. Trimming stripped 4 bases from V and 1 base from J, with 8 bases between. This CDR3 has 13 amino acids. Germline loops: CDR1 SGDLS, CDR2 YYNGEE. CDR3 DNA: TGTGCCAGCAGCCCCTCGGGGAACACTGAAGCTTTCTTT. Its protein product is CASSPSGNTEAFF. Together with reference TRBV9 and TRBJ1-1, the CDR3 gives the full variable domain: DSGVTQTPKHLITATGQRVTLRCSPRSGDLSVYWYQQSLDQGLQFLIQYYNGEERAKGNILERFSAQQFPDLHSELNLSSLELGDSALYFCASSPSGNTEAFFGQGTRLTVV.

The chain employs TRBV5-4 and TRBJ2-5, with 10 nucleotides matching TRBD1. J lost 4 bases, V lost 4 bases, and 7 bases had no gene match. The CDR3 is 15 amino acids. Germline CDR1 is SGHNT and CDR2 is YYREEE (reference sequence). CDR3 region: CASSLGGTGVETQYF. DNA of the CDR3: TGTGCCAGCAGCCTGGGGGGGACAGGGGTAGAGACCCAGTACTTC.

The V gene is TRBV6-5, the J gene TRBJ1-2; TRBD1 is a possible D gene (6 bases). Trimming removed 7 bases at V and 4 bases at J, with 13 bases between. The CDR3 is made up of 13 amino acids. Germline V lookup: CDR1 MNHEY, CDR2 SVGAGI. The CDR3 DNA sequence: TGTGCCAGCATGGGGGGGGCGGGCTATGGCTACACCTTC. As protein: CASMGGAGYGYTF.

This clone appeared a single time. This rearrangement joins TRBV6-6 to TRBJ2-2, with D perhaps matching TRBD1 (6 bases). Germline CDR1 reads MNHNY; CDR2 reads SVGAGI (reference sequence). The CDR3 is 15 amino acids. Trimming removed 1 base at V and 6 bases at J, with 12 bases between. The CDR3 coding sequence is TGTGCCAGCAGTTACTTCGATAGGGGGTCCGGGGAGCTGTTTTTT. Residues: CASSYFDRGSGELFF.